Sequencing of this T cell receptor (beta chain) was carried out in a study of blood T cell repertoires in COVID-19. This clone came up once. This study enrolled people aged about 18 to 95 from roughly 24 US geographic areas. Participants had their cohort set by participant-reported clinical history. Symptom resolution, clearance, or two negative PCRs marked the recovered donors of Cohort 3. The CDR3 is 12 amino acids. Germline loops: CDR1 LNHDA, CDR2 SQIVND (reference sequence). V gave up 8 bases and J gave up 2 bases, with 9 bases separating them. The repertoire was sequenced with immunoSEQ multiplex PCR; TCRdb's copy has only in-frame clones and lacks some. The sample lists fewer than 300,000 clones, around 84% seen once, with about a sixth in the top ten.

The rearrangement joins TRBV19 to TRBJ2-5; tentative D call: TRBD2 (6 bases). The TCR originated in a man aged 18 to 29 who had recovered from COVID-19. The sequenced material came from PBMCs or T cells enriched from blood (not recorded which). Here the CDR3 DNA reads TGTGCCAGTGCGGGAATTCAAGAGACCCAGTACTTC. Its protein is CASAGIQETQYF. The full variable domain, its missing parts supplied by reference TRBV19 and TRBJ2-5, is DGGITQSPKYLFRKEGQNVTLSCEQNLNHDAMYWYRQDPGQGLRLIYYSQIVNDFQKGDIAEGYSVSREKKESFPLTVTSAQKNPTAFYLCASAGIQETQYFGPGTRLLVL.